This TCR beta chain was found in a study of T cell responses to AZD1222 COVID-19 vaccine. Study-level findings and limits: It should be noted that donors were predominantly white British and more often female, and clonal diversity was possibly underestimated. Regions 160-218 and 743-854 dominated among vaccine-associated CD4 TCRs spanning spike. Nearly half of spike-specific TCRs reportedly go after variant regions that carry no mutations. Repertoire collection took place solely once the T cell response had peaked.

The protocol was immunoSEQ multiplex PCR, while the TCRdb copy is restricted to in-frame clones and leaves out a portion. The sample consists of nearly 90,000 clones, 88% of them appearing once. On this clone: Its antigen remains unidentified.

CDR3 length: 15 residues. Germline V gene data show CDR1 as LNHDA and CDR2 as SQIVND (reference sequence). The ends lost 5 bases at V and 5 bases at J; junction bases unmatched: 10. The chain is built from TRBV19 and TRBJ2-7, with 9 bases matching TRBD1. The clonotype originates from an adult in good health. The sample was peripheral blood, taken on day 0 of AZD1222 vaccination. The CDR3 protein is CASSFPGQGKNEQYF. CDR3 sequence (DNA): TGTGCCAGTAGTTTCCCGGGACAGGGTAAGAACGAGCAGTACTTC.